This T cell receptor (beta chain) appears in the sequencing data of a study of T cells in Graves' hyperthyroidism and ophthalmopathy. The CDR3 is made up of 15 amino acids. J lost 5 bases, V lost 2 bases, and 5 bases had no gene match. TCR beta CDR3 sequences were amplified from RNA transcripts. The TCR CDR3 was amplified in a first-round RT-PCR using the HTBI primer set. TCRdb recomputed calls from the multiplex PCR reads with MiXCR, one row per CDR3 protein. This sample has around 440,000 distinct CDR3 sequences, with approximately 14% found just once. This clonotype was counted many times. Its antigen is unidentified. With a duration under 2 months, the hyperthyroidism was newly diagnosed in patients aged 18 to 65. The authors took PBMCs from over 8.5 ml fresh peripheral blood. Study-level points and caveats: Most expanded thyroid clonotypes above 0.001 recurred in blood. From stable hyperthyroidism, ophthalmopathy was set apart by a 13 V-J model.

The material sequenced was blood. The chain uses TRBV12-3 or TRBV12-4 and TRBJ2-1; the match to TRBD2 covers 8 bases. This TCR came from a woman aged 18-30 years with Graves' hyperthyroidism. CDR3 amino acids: CASSLRGGINNEQFF. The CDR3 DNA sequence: TGTGCCAGCAGTTTACGGGGGGGGATTAACAATGAGCAGTTCTTC.